This T cell receptor (beta chain) is from a study of blood T cell repertoires in COVID-19 (dated by TCRdb to 2020 to 2021). For context, the study as a whole: Collaborator samples came from the United States, Italy and Spain and covered acute and convalescent phases of COVID-19. A de-identified subject ID, COVID-19 status, age in years and sex were almost always included in the sample metadata. Samples came from the ongoing ImmuneRACE study (first 160 participants) plus 1,254 subjects from 6 global collaborators. The prospective study material was composed of cDNA or gDNA derived from T cells, B-cell-depleted T cells, or PBMCs. Where HLA class I and class II types were available, the types were taken from metadata supplied by the sample provider, not from assay-based typing. A freely available public database, intended as a resource for researchers studying the immune response to SARS-CoV-2, is where the repertoires were released. Deeply sampled blood TCRbeta repertoires from subjects exposed to, actively infected with, or recovered from COVID-19 were included in the dataset. On the study overall, not on this receptor specifically: The quantity of clinical and demographic metadata differed by source and by participant and was supplied without curation.

The immunoSEQ Assay, a bias-controlled multiplex PCR, was used to amplify TCRbeta CDR3 regions from genomic DNA. As for how the authors treated the data: The number of nucleated cells in each sample was estimated from the amplification of reference gene primers within the assay. Sequence reads were collapsed and filtered to measure the absolute abundance of every unique TCRbeta CDR3 rearrangement. For each sample, productive Simpson clonality was calculated as the square root of Simpson's diversity index over productive rearrangements. The table was pulled from immuneACCESS by TCRdb, which kept in-frame rearrangements only. Such tables lose some clones; where checked, under half of the loss comes from unresolved V genes, and the rest has no known cause. D and trimming come from the DNA, and the V and J calls and clone size come from that table. In all, the sample holds over 200,000 clones, and around 89% of those were seen once. The top ten hold around 10% of the sample.

In the case of this clone: Its antigen target is currently unknown. Base qualities are not at hand, and no much larger clone is one base apart.

Enrolling through a virtual design, the prospective study's participants ranged in age from roughly 18 to 100 years and lived across 20 to 30 United States geographic areas. To assign participants to cohorts, the prospective study relied on clinical history that participants themselves reported in a screening survey and a study questionnaire. Recovered participants in ImmuneRACE Cohort 3 were defined by two consecutive negative NP/OP PCR tests, clearance by a healthcare professional, or resolution of symptoms. Each participant in the prospective study had whole blood, serum and a nasopharyngeal or oropharyngeal swab collected by mobile phlebotomists. Over a roughly 2-month period, participants in the prospective study had the option of providing additional blood draws and questionnaires. Before DNA extraction, blood samples from the prospective study were shipped at room temperature or frozen.

V is reduced by 2 bases and J by 9 bases, leaving a spacing of 17 bases between them. CDR1 and CDR2, per the germline V gene, are ENHRY and SYGVKD. The cysteine opens and the phenylalanine closes a CDR3 of 15 amino acids. The only DNA kept is the CDR3, 45 bases in frame from the first base. Sequencing was carried out using PBMCs or T cells enriched from blood (not recorded which). The sequence links TRBV10-3 to TRBJ1-5; TRBD1 could be the D gene, as 5 bases match. The TCR sequence derives from a man in his forties who had recovered from COVID-19. The CDR3: CAISEAELGGLPQHF. The bases are TGTGCCATCAGTGAGGCCGAGCTGGGGGGTCTGCCCCAGCATTTT.